The sequence of this TCR beta chain was determined in a study of cytomegalovirus exposure and HLA in healthy donors. On this clone: Its specificity is not known. Germline is not matched at one junction end, which may reflect a read error. The same CDR3 is also encoded by other DNA sequences in this sample.

Germline loops: CDR1 MGHDK, CDR2 SYGVNS. The CDR3 loop spans 15 amino acids. Study-wide results and caveats: Immune exposure information comprised only CMV serostatus.

Primers: 60 Vbeta forward and 13 Jbeta reverse. The repertoire was sequenced with immunoSEQ multiplex PCR; TCRdb's copy has only in-frame clones and lacks some. Of around 140,000 clones in the sample, 79% were seen once. Sequencing used PBMCs. The TCR originated in a male donor in good health and CMV-seronegative. The V gene is TRBV25-1, the J gene TRBJ2-2, with D perhaps TRBD1 (6 bases). The CDR3 here is CASEATQGPPGELFF. As DNA, the CDR3 is TGTGCCAGCGAGGCTACTCAGGGGCCCCCCGGGGAACTGTTTTTT.